A single T cell receptor beta chain is shown here with its context. The antigen remains undetermined. CDR3 size: 14 residues. From germline, CDR1 is DFQATT and CDR2 SNEGSKA (reference sequence). The V end lost 4 bases, the J end lost 4 bases, and 16 bases lay between the germline ends. This sample is drawn from a study of CD8+CD57+ T cells in acquired aplastic anemia. Sequenced patients had shown CD8+CD57+ cell expansion by flow cytometry. The use of genomic DNA as template underpinned the TCR beta VDJ and CDR3 profiling. TCRdb recomputed calls from the reads with MiXCR, one row per CDR3 protein. Counted here are roughly 200,000 distinct CDR3 sequences, over 55% occurring once; the ten biggest clones make up under 60%. Regarding the study as a whole: Patients showed no significant difference from controls in CD8+ Simpson's diversity. Patients shared twenty-nine CD8+ CDR3 sequences with controls.

Sequenced sample: sorted CD4+, CD8+, or CD8+CD57+ T cells (not recorded which) from PBMCs. This clonotype was sampled from a human donor with aplastic anemia. This chain joins TRBV20-1 and TRBJ2-5; a possible D gene is TRBD1 (8 bases). CDR3 amino acids: CSAIDRGGGETQYF. CDR3 sequence (DNA): TGCAGTGCTATCGACAGGGGAGGGGGAGAGACCCAGTACTTC.